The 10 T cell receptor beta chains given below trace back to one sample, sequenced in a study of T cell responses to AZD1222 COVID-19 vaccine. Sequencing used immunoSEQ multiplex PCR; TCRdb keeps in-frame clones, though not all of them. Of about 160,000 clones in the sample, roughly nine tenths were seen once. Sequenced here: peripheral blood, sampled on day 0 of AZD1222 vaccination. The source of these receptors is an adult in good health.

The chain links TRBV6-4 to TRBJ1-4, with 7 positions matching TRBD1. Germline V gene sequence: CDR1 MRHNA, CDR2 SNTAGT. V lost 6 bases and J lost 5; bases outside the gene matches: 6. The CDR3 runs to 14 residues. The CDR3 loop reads CASRGGQKNEKLFF. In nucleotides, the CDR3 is TGTGCCAGCAGGGGGGGACAGAAGAATGAAAAACTGTTTTTT.

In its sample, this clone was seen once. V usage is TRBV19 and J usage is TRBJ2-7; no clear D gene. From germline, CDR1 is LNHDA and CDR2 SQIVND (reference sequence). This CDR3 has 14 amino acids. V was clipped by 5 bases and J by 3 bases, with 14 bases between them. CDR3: CASSETNGGYEQYF. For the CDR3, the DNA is TGTGCCAGTAGTGAAACTAACGGTGGCTACGAGCAGTACTTC.

CDR3 protein: CASSLTTGTSNQPQHF. The CDR3 DNA sequence: TGTGCCAGCAGTCTTACGACAGGGACTAGCAATCAGCCCCAGCATTTT. This chain joins TRBV28 and TRBJ1-5; 7 nucleotides align to TRBD1. CDR1 and CDR2 (germline): MDHEN, SYDVKM. V shed 5 bases and J 0 bases; nucleotides not matched to a gene: 7. The CDR3 contains 16 residues.

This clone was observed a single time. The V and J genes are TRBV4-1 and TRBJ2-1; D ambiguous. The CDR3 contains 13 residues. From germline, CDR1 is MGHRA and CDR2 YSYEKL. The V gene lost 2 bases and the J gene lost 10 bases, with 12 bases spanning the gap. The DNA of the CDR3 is TGCGCCAGCAGCCAATTGTGGAGCGAAGAGCAGTTCTTC. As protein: CASSQLWSEEQFF.

CDR3 in amino acids: CASHPRLAASTDTQYF. The CDR3 nucleotides read TGTGCCAGCCACCCTCGGCTAGCGGCTAGCACAGATACGCAGTATTTT. The chain employs TRBV27 and TRBJ2-3; 7 nucleotides match TRBD2. V lost 8 bases and J lost 0; bases outside the gene matches: 11. CDR3 size: 16 residues. Germline CDR1 reads MNHEY; CDR2 reads SMNVEV (reference sequence).

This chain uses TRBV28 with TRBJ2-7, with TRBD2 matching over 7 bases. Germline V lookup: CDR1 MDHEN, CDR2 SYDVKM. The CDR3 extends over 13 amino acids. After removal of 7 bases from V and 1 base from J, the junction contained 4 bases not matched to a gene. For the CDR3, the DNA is TGTGCCAGCATGTACGGGGGGTCCTACGAGCAGTACTTC. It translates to CASMYGGSYEQYF.

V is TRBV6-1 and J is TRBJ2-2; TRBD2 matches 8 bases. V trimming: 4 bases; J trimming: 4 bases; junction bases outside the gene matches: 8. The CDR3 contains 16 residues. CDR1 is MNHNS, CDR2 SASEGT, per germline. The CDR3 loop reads CASSAWTSWSTGELFF. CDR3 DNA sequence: TGTGCCAGCAGTGCTTGGACTAGCTGGAGCACCGGGGAGCTGTTTTTT.

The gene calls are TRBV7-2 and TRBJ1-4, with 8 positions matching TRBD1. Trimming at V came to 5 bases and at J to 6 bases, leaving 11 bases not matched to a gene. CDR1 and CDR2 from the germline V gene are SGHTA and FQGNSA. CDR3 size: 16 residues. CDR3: CASSPRQGLVDEKLFF. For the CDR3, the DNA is TGTGCCAGCAGCCCTAGACAGGGGTTGGTGGATGAAAAACTGTTTTTT.

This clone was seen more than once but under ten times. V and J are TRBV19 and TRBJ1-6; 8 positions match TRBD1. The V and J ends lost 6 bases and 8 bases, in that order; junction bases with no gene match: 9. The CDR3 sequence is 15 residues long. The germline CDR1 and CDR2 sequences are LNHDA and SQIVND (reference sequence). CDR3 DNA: TGTGCCAGTAGAGTCCCGGGACAGGCGGATTCACCCCTCCACTTT. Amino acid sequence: CASRVPGQADSPLHF.

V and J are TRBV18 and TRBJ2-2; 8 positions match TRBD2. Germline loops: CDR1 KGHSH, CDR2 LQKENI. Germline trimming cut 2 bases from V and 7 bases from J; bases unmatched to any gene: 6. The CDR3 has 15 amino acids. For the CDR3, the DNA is TGTGCCAGCTCACCAGAAGACGGGAGGGACGGGGAGCTGTTTTTT. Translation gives CASSPEDGRDGELFF.